This passage covers 31 T cell receptor beta chains from one sample sequenced in a study of blood T cell repertoires in COVID-19 (dated by TCRdb to about 2020). The library relied on the immunoSEQ multiplex PCR assay. TCRdb provides this immuneACCESS table in a form limited to in-frame rearrangements. Some clones are lacking; in checked studies, under half of them reflect an unresolved V gene, and why the rest are absent is not known. The sample has hundreds of thousands of clones on record, 85% to 90% of them singletons. The ten most abundant clones make up approximately 7.3% of the sample. The sequencing input was peripheral blood. Receptor source: a woman in her 70s with COVID-19, enrolled during active disease.

This clone appeared once. The chain combines TRBV27 with TRBJ2-3, with 11 positions matching TRBD2. CDR1 and CDR2 from the germline V gene are MNHEY and SMNVEV (reference sequence). V was pared by 6 bases and J by 8 bases, with 13 bases of the junction left unmatched. The CDR3 contains 16 residues. CDR3 loop: CASRSPASGRLSTQYF. CDR3 sequence (DNA): TGTGCCAGCAGATCCCCGGCTAGCGGGAGGTTGAGTACGCAGTATTTT.

The chain has TRBV5-6 and TRBJ2-2, with 10 bases that match TRBD2. This CDR3 region has 16 residues. With 1 base clipped from V and 3 bases from J, the junction kept 3 bases outside the gene matches. Germline lookup yields CDR1 SGHDT and CDR2 YYEEEE. CDR3 amino acids: CASSLLAGAHTGELFF. Here the CDR3 DNA reads TGTGCCAGCAGCTTGCTAGCGGGGGCCCACACCGGGGAGCTGTTTTTT. The whole variable domain, filled in from reference TRBV5-6 and TRBJ2-2, reads DAGVTQSPTHLIKTRGQQVTLRCSPKSGHDTVSWYQQALGQGPQFIFQYYEEEERQRGNFPDRFSGHQFPNYSSELNVNALLLGDSALYLCASSLLAGAHTGELFFGEGSRLTVL.

The rearrangement joins TRBV10-3 to TRBJ2-5; 12 nucleotides match TRBD2. V gave up 6 bases and J gave up 5 bases; unmatched junction bases: 16. This CDR3 region has 18 residues. Germline values: CDR1 ENHRY, CDR2 SYGVKD. The CDR3 region is CAISGETRLAGVGETQYF. The DNA for the CDR3 is TGTGCCATCAGCGGGGAGACCCGACTAGCGGGGGTAGGGGAGACCCAGTACTTC.

V usage is TRBV7-6 and J usage is TRBJ1-5; a possible D gene is TRBD1 (6 bases). Germline lookup yields CDR1 SGHVS and CDR2 FNYEAQ. V lost 5 bases and J 3 bases, leaving 11 bases between the germline ends. CDR3 length: 14 residues. This CDR3 reads CASSEGGNNQPQHF. Written as DNA, the CDR3 is TGTGCCAGCAGCGAGGGGGGGAACAATCAGCCCCAGCATTTT.

This clone appeared once. The chain uses TRBV7-2 and TRBJ2-3; 10 bases match TRBD2. The CDR3 covers 15 residues. J gave up 6 bases and V 6 bases, and 9 bases lay outside the gene matches. Germline V gene data show CDR1 as SGHTA and CDR2 as FQGNSA. The chain's CDR3 is CASSPSGGLRDTQYF. In DNA, the CDR3 is TGTGCCAGCAGTCCTAGCGGGGGATTGCGGGATACGCAGTATTTT.

V and J are TRBV12-3 or TRBV12-4 and TRBJ1-1; D gene ambiguous. This CDR3 comprises 13 residues. V was shortened by 3 bases and J by 9 bases, with 14 bases between the two germline ends. For the CDR3, the DNA is TGTGCCAGCAGTTTTGCGGCATCCGTGAAAGCTTTCTTT. It encodes CASSFAASVKAFF.

The V gene is TRBV19, the J gene TRBJ1-3; D is unresolved. V was trimmed by 10 bases and J by 0 bases, leaving 13 bases between them. Germline CDR1 LNHDA, CDR2 SQIVND (reference sequence). The CDR3 is made up of 14 amino acids. CDR3 protein: CATREGRSGNTIYF. CDR3 DNA: TGTGCCACCCGCGAGGGTCGCTCTGGAAACACCATATATTTT.

CDR3 protein: CASGLIPGWDRGSNQPQHF. CDR3 sequence (DNA): TGTGCTAGTGGTTTGATTCCCGGGTGGGACAGGGGTAGCAATCAGCCCCAGCATTTT. This chain uses TRBV12-5 with TRBJ1-5; 10 positions match TRBD1. The V gene's germline CDR1 is LGHNT and CDR2 FRNRAP. With V trimmed by 2 bases and J by 0 bases, 10 bases remained unmatched. The CDR3 contains 19 residues.

This clone has only one observation. This chain joins TRBV29-1 and TRBJ2-6, with 10 bases identical to TRBD1. This CDR3 has 14 amino acids. Per germline, CDR1 SQVTM and CDR2 ANQGSEA. Trimming at V came to 6 bases and at J to 2 bases, leaving 1 base not matched to a gene. The CDR3 DNA reads TGCAGCGTAGGGACAGGGGCTGGGGCCAACGTCCTGACTTTC. It is translated as CSVGTGAGANVLTF.

Comment on this clone: In the same sample, other DNA sequences code for this CDR3. CDR3 loop: CAWSPDRVGAFF. In nucleotides, the CDR3 is TGTGCCTGGAGTCCGGACAGGGTCGGAGCTTTCTTT. The rearrangement links TRBV30 to TRBJ1-1, with 8 positions matching TRBD1. CDR3 size: 12 residues. The germline V gene encodes CDR1 GTSNPN and CDR2 SVGIG (reference sequence). Germline trimming cut 2 bases from V and 10 bases from J; bases unmatched to any gene: 6.

J is TRBJ2-3 and V is TRBV19, with TRBD2 matching 15 bases. Trimming at V came to 5 bases and at J to 6 bases, leaving 9 bases not matched to a gene. Germline CDR1 LNHDA, CDR2 SQIVND (reference sequence). The CDR3 has 17 amino acids. The CDR3 loop reads CASSYRTSGGATDTQYF. CDR3 bases: TGTGCCAGTAGTTACCGGACTAGCGGGGGGGCCACGGATACGCAGTATTTT.

On this clone: Other DNA variants within this sample encode the same CDR3. The J gene is TRBJ2-7, the V gene TRBV7-9, with D possibly TRBD1 on 5 matching bases. V gave up 6 bases and J gave up 0 bases, with 9 bases separating them. The CDR3 sequence is 13 residues long. Germline V CDR1 and CDR2: SEHNR, FQNEAQ (reference sequence). CDR3 in amino acids: CASSPDSSYEQYF. CDR3 in DNA: TGTGCCAGCAGTCCTGACAGCTCCTACGAGCAGTACTTC.

The chain uses TRBV21-1 and TRBJ1-2; whether TRBD1, the table's D call, matches the DNA was not checked. TRBV21-1 is assigned pseudogene status. The CDR3 is 12 residues long. This CDR3 reads CASSETGEGYTF. In DNA, the CDR3 is TGTGCCAGCAGCGAAACAGGGGAAGGCTACACCTTC.

The rearrangement uses TRBV7-3 and TRBJ2-1, with TRBD1 matching 8 bases. Germline loops: CDR1 SGHTA, CDR2 FQGTGA. Trimming took 5 bases from V and 10 from J; bases not matched to a gene: 4. This CDR3 is built from 12 residues. DNA for the CDR3: TGTGCCAGCAGCCCACAGGGGGGCGAGCAGTTCTTC. Its translation is CASSPQGGEQFF.

The genes are TRBV19 and TRBJ1-2; D gene uncertain. V lost 3 bases, J lost 1 base, and 9 bases lay in between. The germline V gene has CDR1 LNHDA and CDR2 SQIVND (reference sequence). CDR3 length: 14 amino acids. CDR3 coding DNA: TGTGCCAGTAGTATCAACAGATTTAACTATGGCTACACCTTC. This encodes CASSINRFNYGYTF.

This chain links TRBV7-9 with TRBJ1-5, with D maybe TRBD1 (5 bases). The CDR3 length is 19 residues. The V and J ends lost 8 bases and 1 base respectively, with 27 bases between them. The germline gives CDR1 SEHNR, CDR2 FQNEAQ (reference sequence). CDR3 nucleotide sequence: TGTGCCAGCCCCGGATATTGTAATCTTCCAGGGCCCAGCAATCAGCCCCAGCATTTT. Protein sequence: CASPGYCNLPGPSNQPQHF. The entire variable domain, with the rest obtained from reference TRBV7-9 and TRBJ1-5, is as follows: DTGVSQNPRHKITKRGQNVTFRCDPISEHNRLYWYRQTLGQGPEFLTYFQNEAQLEKSRLLSDRFSAERPKGSFSTLEIQRTEQGDSAMYLCASPGYCNLPGPSNQPQHFGDGTRLSIL.

This sequence joins TRBV2 and TRBJ1-1; D may be TRBD1 (5 bases). V dropped 9 bases and J dropped 4 bases, with 12 bases sitting between them. CDR3 length equals 12 residues. Germline loops: CDR1 SNHLY, CDR2 FYNNEI. The CDR3 region has the DNA TGTGCCAGTCAGGGAGGGACCACTGAAGCTTTCTTT. Protein product: CASQGGTTEAFF.

V is TRBV27 and J is TRBJ1-2; maybe TRBD1 (5 bases). The V and J ends lost 2 bases and 4 bases respectively, with 11 bases between them. CDR1 MNHEY and CDR2 SMNVEV come from the germline V gene (reference sequence). The CDR3 length is 14 residues. The CDR3 reads CASSLGSGAYGYTF. In DNA, the CDR3 is TGTGCCAGCAGTTTAGGGTCTGGGGCCTATGGCTACACCTTC.

The chain employs TRBV6-1 and TRBJ2-1; 9 nucleotides match TRBD1. Germline trimming cut 0 bases from V and 9 bases from J; bases unmatched to any gene: 9. In germline, CDR1 is MNHNS, CDR2 SASEGT. The CDR3 has 16 amino acids. The CDR3 reads CASSEAAWTGVFEQFF. CDR3 in DNA: TGTGCCAGCAGTGAAGCGGCCTGGACAGGGGTTTTTGAGCAGTTCTTC.

The V gene is TRBV10-1, the J gene TRBJ1-6, with no clear D. Germline values: CDR1 WNHNN, CDR2 SYGVQD (reference sequence). V was pared by 2 bases and J by 8 bases, with 7 bases between. The CDR3 covers 13 residues. The CDR3 DNA reads as TGCGCCAGCAGTGAGATCGGAGATTCACCCCTCCACTTT. The encoded protein is CASSEIGDSPLHF.

The chain couples TRBV5-4 to TRBJ2-1, with 8 bases aligning to TRBD2. V trimming: 3 bases; J trimming: 5 bases; junction bases outside the gene matches: 4. This CDR3 has 14 residues. CDR1 SGHNT and CDR2 YYREEE come from the germline V gene (reference sequence). This CDR3 is CASSSGGINNEQFF. The CDR3 region has the DNA TGTGCCAGCAGCTCGGGGGGGATAAACAATGAGCAGTTCTTC.

This rearrangement joins TRBV30 to TRBJ1-2; no clear D gene. The V end was cut by 0 bases, the J end by 4 bases, with 12 bases between. The germline V gene has CDR1 GTSNPN and CDR2 SVGIG (reference sequence). The CDR3 sequence is 14 residues long. Here the CDR3 reads CAWSVPGFGYGYTF. Here the CDR3 DNA reads TGTGCCTGGAGTGTACCGGGATTCGGCTATGGCTACACCTTC.

CDR3 coding DNA: TGTGCCAGCAGCCGCGAGCGGGCCACGCAGTATTTT. As protein: CASSRERATQYF. This chain joins TRBV14 and TRBJ2-3; perhaps TRBD2 as D (6 bases). Germline-derived CDR1 and CDR2 are SGHDN and FVKESK. CDR3 size: 12 residues. The germline V and J ends were trimmed by 4 bases and 9 bases, with 11 bases remaining between them.

This chain connects TRBV5-1 to TRBJ2-3; 9 positions agree with TRBD2. The CDR3 is 16 residues long. CDR1 is SGHRS, CDR2 YFSETQ, per germline. V was clipped by 0 bases and J by 1 base; unmatched bases: 3. The CDR3 protein is CASSLDVAGGTDTQYF. Written as DNA, the CDR3 is TGCGCCAGCAGCTTGGACGTAGCGGGGGGCACAGATACGCAGTATTTT.

V gene TRBV2 combines with J gene TRBJ1-2; the D gene is possibly TRBD1 (6 bases). The CDR3 loop spans 15 amino acids. Germline CDR1 is SNHLY and CDR2 is FYNNEI. V was clipped by 7 bases and J by 5 bases, with 20 bases between them. CDR3 coding DNA: TGTGCCAGCATCCCAAACCGACGGACAGATTATGGCTACACCTTC. It specifies CASIPNRRTDYGYTF.

This chain connects TRBV30 to TRBJ1-1; 7 bases are shared with TRBD1. Germline loops: CDR1 GTSNPN, CDR2 SVGIG (reference sequence). V was clipped by 1 base and J by 3 bases; unmatched bases: 8. The CDR3 loop spans 15 amino acids. The CDR3 sequence: CAWSGDYRGDTEAFF. In nucleotides, the CDR3 is TGTGCCTGGAGTGGGGATTACAGGGGAGACACTGAAGCTTTCTTT.

The chain couples TRBV6-6 to TRBJ2-1, with 8 bases matching TRBD2. J lost 2 bases, V lost 7 bases, and 10 bases had no gene match. The CDR3 extends over 16 amino acids. Per the germline V gene, CDR1 is MNHNY and CDR2 is SVGAGI (reference sequence). The CDR3 protein is CASKTRGGETYNEQFF. The CDR3 coding sequence is TGTGCCAGCAAAACCCGGGGGGGAGAGACCTACAATGAGCAGTTCTTC.

The CDR3 here is CASSQQGDTEAFF. The CDR3 DNA follows: TGCGCCAGCAGCCAACAGGGGGACACTGAAGCTTTCTTT. The gene calls are TRBV5-1 and TRBJ1-1; 8 positions agree with TRBD1. Trimming cost V 4 bases and J 3 bases; bases outside gene matches: 2. CDR3 size: 13 residues. The V gene's germline CDR1 is SGHRS and CDR2 YFSETQ.

This chain joins TRBV2 and TRBJ1-3, with 9 bases lining up with TRBD1. The trim removed 6 bases at V and 4 bases at J, leaving 7 bases unmatched. This CDR3 comprises 15 residues. Germline values: CDR1 SNHLY, CDR2 FYNNEI. CDR3 sequence reads: CASRLQGATGNTIYF. The CDR3 coding sequence is TGTGCCAGCAGGCTACAGGGGGCTACGGGAAACACCATATATTTT.

This chain connects TRBV7-2 to TRBJ1-2; D might be TRBD1 (5 bases). V was clipped by 6 bases and J by 0 bases, with 11 bases between them. The CDR3 covers 14 residues. The V gene's germline CDR1 is SGHTA and CDR2 FQGNSA. The CDR3: CASRVGPANYGYTF. Written as DNA, the CDR3 is TGTGCCAGCAGGGTGGGGCCAGCTAACTATGGCTACACCTTC.

A single count supports this clone. The chain couples TRBV2 to TRBJ2-2, with unresolved D. From germline, CDR1 is SNHLY and CDR2 FYNNEI. Between the trimmed V and J ends, which lost 8 bases and 5 bases, there was a span of 6 bases. The CDR3 sequence is 11 residues long. CDR3 nucleotides: TGTGCCAGCTACAAAACCGGGGAGCTGTTTTTT. Protein: CASYKTGELFF.